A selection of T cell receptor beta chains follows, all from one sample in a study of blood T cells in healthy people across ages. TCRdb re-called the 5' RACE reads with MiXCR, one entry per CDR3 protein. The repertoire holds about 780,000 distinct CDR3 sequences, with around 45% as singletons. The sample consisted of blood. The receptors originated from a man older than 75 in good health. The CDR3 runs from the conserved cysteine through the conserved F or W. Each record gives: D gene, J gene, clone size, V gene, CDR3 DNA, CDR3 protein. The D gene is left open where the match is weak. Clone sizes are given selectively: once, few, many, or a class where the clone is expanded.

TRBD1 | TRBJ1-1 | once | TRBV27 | TGTGCCAGCAGTCGTCCCGGGACAGGGTTGAACACTGAAGCTTTCTTT | CASSRPGTGLNTEAFF
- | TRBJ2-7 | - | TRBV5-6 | TGTGCCAGCACAAGGGGGGCACTAAAAGGCGAGCAGTACTTC | CASTRGALKGEQYF
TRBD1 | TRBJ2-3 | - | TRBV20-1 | TGCAGTGCTAGAGATCGGGGGACAGGGAAAACTGCAGATACGCAGTATTTT | CSARDRGTGKTADTQYF
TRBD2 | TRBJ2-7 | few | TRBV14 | TGTGCCAGCAGCCTTACCAGGCTAGCGGGAGAAGACGAGCAGTACTTC | CASSLTRLAGEDEQYF
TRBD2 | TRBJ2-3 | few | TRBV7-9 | TGTGCCAGCAGCTTAACGGCGGGAGGGCCTACAGATACGCAGTATTTT | CASSLTAGGPTDTQYF
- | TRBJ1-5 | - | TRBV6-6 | TGTGCCAGCAGTTACGAACCCCGGATACAGCCCCAGCATTTT | CASSYEPRIQPQHF
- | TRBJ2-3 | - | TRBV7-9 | TGTGCCAGCAGCTTAGTGGTCGGGGGCACAGGTACGCAGTATTTT | CASSLVVGGTGTQYF
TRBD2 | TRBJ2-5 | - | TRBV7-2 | TGTGCCAGCAACTTGCCACTAGCGGGAATAGGTGGAGGGACCCAGTACTTC | CASNLPLAGIGGGTQYF
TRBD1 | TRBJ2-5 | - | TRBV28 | TGTGCCAGCAGTTTACCTGGGACAGGGGGCGTGGAGACCCAGTACTTC | CASSLPGTGGVETQYF
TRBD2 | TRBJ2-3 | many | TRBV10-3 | TGTGCCATCAGTGAGTCCTCTATAAGCGGGAGGAACCCCAGTACGCAGTATTTT | CAISESSISGRNPSTQYF
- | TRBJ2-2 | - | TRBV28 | TGTGCTAGCAGTCAATTCTTGGCCTCACGCGGGGAGCTGTTTTTT | CASSQFLASRGELFF
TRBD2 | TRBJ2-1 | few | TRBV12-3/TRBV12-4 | TGTGCCAGCAGTTTCCCAGCGGGAGAAAAGAATGAGCAGTTCTTC | CASSFPAGEKNEQFF
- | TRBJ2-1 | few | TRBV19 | TGTGCCAGTAGTATAGGACAGAGTTCCTACAATGAGCAGTTCTTC | CASSIGQSSYNEQFF
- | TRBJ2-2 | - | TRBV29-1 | TGCAGCGCTTCCGAGACCGTTTTTCTCAGGGAGCTGTTTTTT | CSASETVFLRELFF
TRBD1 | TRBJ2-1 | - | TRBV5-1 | TGCGCCAGCAGCTTGGAGGGGGACAGGGGGATTTATGAGCAGTTCTTC | CASSLEGDRGIYEQFF
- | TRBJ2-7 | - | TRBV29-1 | TGCAGCGCTGCGGACGGACCCTGCGAGCAGTACTTC | CSAADGPCEQYF
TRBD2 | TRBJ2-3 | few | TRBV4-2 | TGTGCCAGCAGCCAAGATAGCGGGTTGGTCACAGATACGCAGTATTTT | CASSQDSGLVTDTQYF
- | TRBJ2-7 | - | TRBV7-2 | TGTGCCAGCAGCCCCTCGGGAGATTACTACGAGCAGTACTTC | CASSPSGDYYEQYF
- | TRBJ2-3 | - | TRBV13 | TGTGCCAGCAGCCAACGCACAGATACGCAGTATTTT | CASSQRTDTQYF
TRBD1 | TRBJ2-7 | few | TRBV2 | TGTGCCAGCAGGGGACAGGGCCGATCCTACGAGCAGTACTTC | CASRGQGRSYEQYF
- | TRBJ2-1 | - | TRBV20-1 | TGCAGTGCTAGCGTACAGGGAAATGAGCAGTTCTTC | CSASVQGNEQFF
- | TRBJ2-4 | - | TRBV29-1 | TGCAGCGTTAATATCGGGGGAAACATTCAGTACTTC | CSVNIGGNIQYF
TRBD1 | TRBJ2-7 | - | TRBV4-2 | TGTGCCAGCAGCCAAGACCCCCAGGACAGGGTTTTCTCCGAGCAGTACTTC | CASSQDPQDRVFSEQYF
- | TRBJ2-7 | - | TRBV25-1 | TGTGCCAACGTGCGCGAGCAGTCCTACGAGCAGTACTTC | CANVREQSYEQYF
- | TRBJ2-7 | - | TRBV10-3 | TGTGCCATCAGGGATCCGGGACGGAATTCCTACGAGCAGTACTTC | CAIRDPGRNSYEQYF
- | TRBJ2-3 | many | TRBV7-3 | TGTGCCAGCAGCTACGGAGTATCTAGCACAGATACGCAGTATTTT | CASSYGVSSTDTQYF
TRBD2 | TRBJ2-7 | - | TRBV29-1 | TGCAGCGTTGAATCTAGCGGGGGGGTCTACGAGCAGTACTTC | CSVESSGGVYEQYF
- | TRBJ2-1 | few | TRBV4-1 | TGCGCCAGCAGCCCCCCCCAAGGAAATGAGCAGTTCTTC | CASSPPQGNEQFF
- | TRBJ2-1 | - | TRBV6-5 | TGTGCCAGCAGTTACTCGGTCACCCACTGGTCTGAGCAGTTCTTC | CASSYSVTHWSEQFF
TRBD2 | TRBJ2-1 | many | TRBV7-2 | TGTGCCAGCAGCTACCTAGCGGGAGAGCAGTTCTTC | CASSYLAGEQFF
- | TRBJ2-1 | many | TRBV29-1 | TGCAGCGTTGTCGCGGGATCCTACAATGAGCAGTTCTTC | CSVVAGSYNEQFF
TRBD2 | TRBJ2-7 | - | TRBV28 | TGTGCCAGCACTAACGGGAGGGGCTACGAGCAGTACTTC | CASTNGRGYEQYF
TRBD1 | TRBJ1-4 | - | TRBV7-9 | TGTGCCAGCAGCTCCGAGGGGACAGGGAGGGAAAAACTGTTTTTT | CASSSEGTGREKLFF
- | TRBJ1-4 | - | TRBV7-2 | TGTGCCAGCAGCGTCAGGGGTCGGGATGAAAAACTGTTTTTT | CASSVRGRDEKLFF
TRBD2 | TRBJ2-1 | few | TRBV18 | TGTGCCAGCAGTCCCGGGACTAGCGGGAGATCTAATGAGCAGTTCTTC | CASSPGTSGRSNEQFF
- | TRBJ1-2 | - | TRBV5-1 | TGCGTCAGCAGCTTGGGTACAGCTAACTATGGCTACACCTTC | CVSSLGTANYGYTF
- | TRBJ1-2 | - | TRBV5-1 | TGCGCCAGCAGCCCAGGGATAGGGCGCGATGGCTACACCTTC | CASSPGIGRDGYTF
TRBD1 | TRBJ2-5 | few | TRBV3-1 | TGTGCCAGCAGCCAGAACAGGGGGCGAGAGACCCAGTACTTC | CASSQNRGRETQYF
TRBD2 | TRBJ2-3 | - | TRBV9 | TGTGCCAGCACCTTTAGGGGAGGGAGCACAGATACGCAGTATTTT | CASTFRGGSTDTQYF
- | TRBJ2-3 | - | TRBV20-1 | TGCAGTGCTAGGCGGCCCCCGACGGCAGATACGCAGTATTTT | CSARRPPTADTQYF
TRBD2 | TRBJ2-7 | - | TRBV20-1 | TGCAGTGCTAGGCGGGAGGGGAGCGAGCAGTACTTC | CSARREGSEQYF
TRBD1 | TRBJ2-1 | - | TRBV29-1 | TGCAACGCCCAGGGACAGTTCTATCTCAATGAGCAGTTCTTC | CNAQGQFYLNEQFF
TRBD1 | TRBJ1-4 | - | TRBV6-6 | TGTGCCAGCAGTAGCCGGGACAGGGGAAATGAAAAACTGTTTTTT | CASSSRDRGNEKLFF
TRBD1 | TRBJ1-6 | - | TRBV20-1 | TGCAGTGCACGGGGACAGGGCCACGATTCACCCCTCCACTTT | CSARGQGHDSPLHF
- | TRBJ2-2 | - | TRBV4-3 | TGCGCCAGCAGCCAAGAATACCCGGGCAGAACCTCGAACACCGGGGAGCTGTTTTTT | CASSQEYPGRTSNTGELFF
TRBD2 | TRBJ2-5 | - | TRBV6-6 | TGTGCCAGCAGGACCGGGGGGGCCGACCAAGAGACCCAGTACTTC | CASRTGGADQETQYF
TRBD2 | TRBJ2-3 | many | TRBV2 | TGTGCCAGCAGTTTGAGCGGGAGCGGAATCACAGATACGCAGTATTTT | CASSLSGSGITDTQYF
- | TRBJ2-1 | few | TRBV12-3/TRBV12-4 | TGTGCCAGCAGCCCCGGACGAGTTCGGTTCTTC | CASSPGRVRFF
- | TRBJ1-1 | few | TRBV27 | TGTGCCAGCAGTTTATCTGCTACTGGAACTGAAGCTTTCTTT | CASSLSATGTEAFF
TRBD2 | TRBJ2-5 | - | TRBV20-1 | TGCAGTGCCCTCGACTCGGGAGGTGGGACCCAGTACTTC | CSALDSGGGTQYF
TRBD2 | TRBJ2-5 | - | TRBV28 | TGTGCCAGCAGCCTCGGACTAGCGGGAACAGAGACCCAGTACTTC | CASSLGLAGTETQYF
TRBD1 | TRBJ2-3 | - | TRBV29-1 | TGCAGCGTTTCAGGACAGGGAGGAAAGTATTTT | CSVSGQGGKYF
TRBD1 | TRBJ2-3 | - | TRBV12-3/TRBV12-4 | TGTGCCAGCAGGCCTTGGACAGGGATTACAGATACGCAGTATTTT | CASRPWTGITDTQYF
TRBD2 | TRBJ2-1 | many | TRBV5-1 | TGCGCCAGCAGCTTAACAAAGGGACTAGCGGGTATTGAGCAGTTCTTC | CASSLTKGLAGIEQFF
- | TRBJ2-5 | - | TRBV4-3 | TGCGCCAGCAGCCCCCTCTGGGGACAAGAGACCCAGTACTTC | CASSPLWGQETQYF